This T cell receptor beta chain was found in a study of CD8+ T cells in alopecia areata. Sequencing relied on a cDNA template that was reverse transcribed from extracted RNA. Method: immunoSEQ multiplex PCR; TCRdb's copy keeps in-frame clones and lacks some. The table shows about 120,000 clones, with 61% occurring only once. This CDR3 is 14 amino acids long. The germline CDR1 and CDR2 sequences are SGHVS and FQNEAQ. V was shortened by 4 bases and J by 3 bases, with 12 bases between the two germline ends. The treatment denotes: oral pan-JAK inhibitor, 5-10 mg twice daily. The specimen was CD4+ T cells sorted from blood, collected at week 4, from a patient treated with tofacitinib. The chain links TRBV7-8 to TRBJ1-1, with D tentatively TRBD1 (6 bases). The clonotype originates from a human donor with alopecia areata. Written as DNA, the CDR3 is TGTGCCAGCAGCTCAAACAGGGCATACACTGAAGCTTTCTTT. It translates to CASSSNRAYTEAFF.